This T cell receptor beta chain was documented in a study of T cell repertoires in cytomegalovirus infection. Background on the study: Public TCR beta signatures were indicative of both CMV infection and a matching HLA type.

Study-wide points: The study found HLA-C-restricted CMV-specific TCR beta clonotypes dominating the ex vivo response. Frequencies of public TCR beta families were cumulated, and this identified carriers of CMV plus the relevant HLA.

MiXCR, applied by TCRdb to the reads, yields one record per CDR3 protein. Of approximately 320,000 distinct CDR3 sequences listed, over 7.5% are singletons. There are many counts of this clonotype. The antigen is unknown. The V end lost 0 bases, the J end lost 2 bases, and 12 bases lay between the germline ends. The length of the CDR3 is 15 residues. CDR1 SGDLS and CDR2 YYNGEE come from the germline V gene. Sequencing was performed on PBMCs. The chain couples TRBV9 to TRBJ2-7; perhaps TRBD2 as D (6 bases). The TCR was taken from a human donor in good health (CMV status not recorded). Some clones in this sample may be carry-over from other donors' samples. CDR3 bases: TGTGCCAGCAGCGTAGGAGGGGACTTACCCTACGAGCAGTACTTC. It specifies CASSVGGDLPYEQYF.